These 4 T cell receptor beta chains share one sample of origin, sequenced in a study of Tregs in tolerant kidney transplant recipients. Only in-frame clones appear in the TCRdb table, and some are missing; sequencing was by immunoSEQ multiplex PCR. The table shows about 69,000 clones, with roughly 89% occurring only once. The source material was CD4+ T cells from blood, sampled before the transplant. These receptors originate from a human donor who received a combined kidney and bone marrow transplant.

The chain employs TRBV6-5 and TRBJ2-5, with D perhaps matching TRBD2 (5 bases). The CDR3 runs to 12 residues. V was pared by 6 bases and J by 4 bases, with 9 bases between. Germline V CDR1 and CDR2: MNHEY, SVGAGI. CDR3: CASRRAAETQYF. Here the CDR3 DNA reads TGTGCCAGCAGGAGGGCGGCAGAGACCCAGTACTTC.

This clone was recorded a few times. V and J are TRBV5-1 and TRBJ2-3, with 7 bases that match TRBD1. This CDR3 has 14 residues. CDR1 is SGHRS and CDR2 is YFSETQ in the germline V gene. Trimming cost V 0 bases and J 4 bases; bases outside gene matches: 2. CDR3 loop: CASSLDRGPDTQYF. The CDR3 bases are TGCGCCAGCAGCTTGGATAGGGGGCCAGATACGCAGTATTTT.

The CDR3 DNA is TGTGCCAGCAGCTTAGCGCATGGTAGCGGGAGCTCAGATACGCAGTATTTT. Residues: CASSLAHGSGSSDTQYF. The V gene is TRBV11-1, the J gene TRBJ2-3; 9 bases match TRBD2. The germline V gene encodes CDR1 SGHAT and CDR2 FQDESV (reference sequence). There are 17 residues in the CDR3. V was pared by 0 bases and J by 4 bases, with 8 bases of the junction left unmatched.

The chain is built from TRBV6-6 and TRBJ2-2, with 11 positions matching TRBD2. With 4 bases clipped from V and 7 bases from J, the junction kept 5 bases outside the gene matches. The CDR3 has 15 amino acids. Germline assignment: CDR1 MNHNY and CDR2 SVGAGI (reference sequence). CDR3 coding DNA: TGTGCCAGCAGTTTACTAGCGGGAGCGGTCGGGGAGCTGTTTTTT. It codes for CASSLLAGAVGELFF.